This TCR beta chain was sequenced during a study of T-cell memory formation after mild COVID-19. The study, taken as a whole, reports: CD4+ bias marked clones expanding day 15 to 37, unlike balanced contracting clones. Within pre-infection memory, some responding clones were found, suggesting cross-reactive memory joined.

The CDR3 has 13 residues. The germline gives CDR1 MNHEY, CDR2 SVGAGI. Trimming removed 5 bases from V and 6 bases from J, with 11 bases in between. Using its own MiXCR run on the 5' RACE reads, TCRdb lists one record per CDR3 protein. The sample holds roughly 35,000 distinct CDR3 sequences, 20% to 25% seen once. Turning to this clonotype: Its cognate antigen is unknown.

The sequence was obtained from an adult who had mild COVID-19 (a few samples of this study predate the infection). Cell type and time point are not known. J is TRBJ1-5 and V is TRBV6-5; weak D call: TRBD1 (5 bases). Sequenced sample: PBMCs or a T cell subset sorted from them (not recorded which). The CDR3 sequence: CASSPGSPQPQHF. CDR3 nucleotide sequence: TGTGCCAGCAGTCCAGGGAGTCCTCAGCCCCAGCATTTT.